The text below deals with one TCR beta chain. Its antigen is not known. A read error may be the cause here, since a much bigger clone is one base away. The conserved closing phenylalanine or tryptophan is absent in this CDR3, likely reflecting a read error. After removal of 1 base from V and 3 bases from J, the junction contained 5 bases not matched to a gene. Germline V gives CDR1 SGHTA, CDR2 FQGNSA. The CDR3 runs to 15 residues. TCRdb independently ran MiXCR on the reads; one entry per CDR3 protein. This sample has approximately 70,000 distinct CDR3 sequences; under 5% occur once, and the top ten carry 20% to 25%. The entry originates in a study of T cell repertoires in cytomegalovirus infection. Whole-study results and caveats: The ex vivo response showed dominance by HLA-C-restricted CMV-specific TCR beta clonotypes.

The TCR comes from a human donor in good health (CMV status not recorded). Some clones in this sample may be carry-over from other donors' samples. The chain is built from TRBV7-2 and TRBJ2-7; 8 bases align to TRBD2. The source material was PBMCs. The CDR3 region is CASSLEGAGGYEQYY. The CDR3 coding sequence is TGTGCCAGCAGCTTAGAAGGGGCGGGGGGCTACGAGCAGTACTAC.